The present TCR beta chain was sequenced within a study of blood T cell repertoires in COVID-19. Study overall: Sample material is recorded as cDNA or gDNA derived from T cells, B-cell-depleted T cells, or PBMCs.

Measured with immunoSEQ multiplex PCR; TCRdb has only the in-frame clones, and not every one. This table has 250,000 to 400,000 clones, about 91% appearing once. V was pared by 6 bases and J by 0 bases, with 15 bases between. This CDR3 has 16 residues. Germline values: CDR1 LGHDT, CDR2 YNNKEL (reference sequence). Sample: peripheral blood. The rearrangement joins TRBV3-1 (or the pseudogene TRBV3-2) to TRBJ1-3, with D tentatively TRBD1 (5 bases). The receptor was isolated from a woman aged 25 to 39 with COVID-19, enrolled during active disease. CDR3 amino acids: CASSHGRARSGNTIYF. The CDR3 DNA is TGTGCCAGCAGTCATGGCAGGGCGCGCTCTGGAAACACCATATATTTT.